The T cell receptor beta chain under discussion was sequenced for a study of cytomegalovirus exposure and HLA in healthy donors. Study-level points and caveats: Among TCR beta chains, those listed as cytomegalovirus-associated numbered some 170. Across HLA loci, a later analysis found differing TCR association rates, with DRB1 most and HLA-C fewest.

The CDR3 length is 17 residues. J lost 6 bases, V lost 1 base, and 10 bases had no gene match. From germline, CDR1 is SGDLS and CDR2 YYNGEE. Researchers ran the PCR with 60 Vbeta and 13 Jbeta primers. TCRdb's copy holds only in-frame clones and misses some; the assay was immunoSEQ multiplex PCR. The sample yields 150,000 to 200,000 clones, roughly 84% seen once. As for this clone: Its antigen is currently unknown.

Sequencing input: PBMCs. The receptor was derived from a boy younger than 10 in good health and CMV-seronegative. The chain joins TRBV9 to TRBJ2-3; 11 nucleotides align to TRBD2. CDR3 region: CASSVSLTSGSSDTQYF. Here the CDR3 DNA reads TGTGCCAGCAGCGTATCCCTAACTAGCGGGAGCTCGGATACGCAGTATTTT.